These 19 T cell receptor beta chains were sequenced from one sample in a study of T cells in localized non-small cell lung cancer. The table came from immunoSEQ multiplex PCR; TCRdb's copy has only in-frame clones and leaves some out. The data contain under 35,000 clones, 80% to 95% of them singletons. The source material was peripheral blood, sampled before any cancer treatment. Source of these receptors: a female donor of 60 years or more with stage I lung adenocarcinoma.

As DNA, the CDR3 is TGTGCCAGCTCACCCCCCGTCGGACAGACCTATGGCTACACCTTC. Translated: CASSPPVGQTYGYTF. The V and J genes are TRBV18 and TRBJ1-2, with D possibly being TRBD1 (6 bases). The CDR3 runs to 15 residues. V gave up 3 bases and J gave up 4 bases, with 15 bases separating them. Germline V gene data show CDR1 as KGHSH and CDR2 as LQKENI.

The chain employs TRBV6-6 and TRBJ1-5; tentatively, D is TRBD1 (5 bases). With 9 bases removed from V and 1 base from J, the gap between germline ends came to 7 bases. The CDR3 is 12 amino acids. Germline V lookup: CDR1 MNHNY, CDR2 SVGAGI (reference sequence). The CDR3 DNA reads TGTGCCAGTGGGGGAAGCAATCAGCCCCAGCATTTT. It encodes CASGGSNQPQHF.

This chain uses TRBV7-2 with TRBJ2-3, with 8 positions matching TRBD2. Germline V gene sequence: CDR1 SGHTA, CDR2 FQGNSA. The CDR3 contains 18 residues. J gave up 5 bases and V 4 bases, and 17 bases lay outside the gene matches. The CDR3 DNA sequence: TGTGCCAGCAGCTCAGTTATCGGTTATAGCGGGGTGAAAGATACGCAGTATTTT. It codes for CASSSVIGYSGVKDTQYF.

This chain links TRBV11-2 with TRBJ2-7; 8 bases align to TRBD1. CDR3 length: 17 amino acids. The germline gives CDR1 SGHAT, CDR2 FQNNGV. V lost 1 base to trimming and J lost 0 bases; unmatched junction nucleotides: 8. This CDR3 is CASSLGRTGTFSYEQYF. The CDR3 DNA follows: TGTGCCAGCAGCTTAGGTCGGACAGGGACGTTCTCCTACGAGCAGTACTTC.

The gene calls are TRBV5-1 and TRBJ2-1; D call uncertain. Trimming removed 0 bases from V and 11 bases from J, with 12 bases in between. Germline V gene lookup returns CDR1 SGHRS and CDR2 YFSETQ. This CDR3 has 13 residues. The CDR3 loop reads CASSLEGIGKQFF. In nucleotides, the CDR3 is TGCGCCAGCAGCTTGGAGGGTATAGGTAAGCAGTTCTTC. Drawing the rest from reference TRBV5-1 and TRBJ2-1, the complete variable domain is KAGVTQTPRYLIKTRGQQVTLSCSPISGHRSVSWYQQTPGQGLQFLFEYFSETQRNKGNFPGRFSGRQFSNSRSEMNVSTLELGDSALYLCASSLEGIGKQFFGPGTRLTVL.

The V gene is TRBV25-1, the J gene TRBJ1-1; 8 bases agree with TRBD1. Germline CDR1 MGHDK, CDR2 SYGVNS. Germline trimming cut 3 bases from V and 5 bases from J; bases unmatched to any gene: 5. The CDR3 sequence is 14 residues long. The CDR3 is CASSDRGHGTEAFF. The CDR3 bases are TGTGCCAGCAGTGACAGGGGGCATGGGACTGAAGCTTTCTTT.

The chain recombines TRBV10-1 with TRBJ2-2; D is perhaps TRBD1 (6 bases). V shed 6 bases and J shed 3 bases, with 11 bases lying between them. Germline V gives CDR1 WNHNN, CDR2 SYGVQD (reference sequence). The CDR3 runs 14 residues. The CDR3 DNA sequence: TGCGCCAGCAGGGGGGCGGTGGACACCGGGGAGCTGTTTTTT. Translating it yields CASRGAVDTGELFF.

The chain is built from TRBV4-3 and TRBJ1-1; D gene ambiguous. Germline V CDR1 and CDR2: LGHNA, YSLEER. V lost 1 base and J 1 base, leaving 16 bases between the germline ends. The CDR3 consists of 17 residues. The CDR3 here is CASSQARSLSGNTEAFF. The CDR3 bases are TGCGCCAGCAGCCAAGCAAGGTCTTTATCGGGGAACACTGAAGCTTTCTTT.

V and J are TRBV7-9 and TRBJ1-4; tentative D call: TRBD1 (6 bases). With 4 bases removed from V and 0 bases from J, the gap between germline ends came to 9 bases. Germline values: CDR1 SEHNR, CDR2 FQNEAQ (reference sequence). The CDR3 is 15 amino acids. CDR3: CASSSRTATNEKLFF. The CDR3 DNA reads TGTGCCAGCAGCTCGCGGACAGCAACTAATGAAAAACTGTTTTTT.

The CDR3 DNA is TGTGCCAGCAGTGAAAGTTGGGCAGATACGCAGTATTTT. Its translation: CASSESWADTQYF. J is TRBJ2-3 and V is TRBV6-1, with D unresolved. The V end lost 2 bases, the J end lost 4 bases, and 7 bases lay between the germline ends. This CDR3 contains 13 residues. The germline V gene has CDR1 MNHNS and CDR2 SASEGT.

The chain links TRBV7-2 to TRBJ1-2; D gene uncertain. V gave up 2 bases and J gave up 7 bases, with 14 bases separating them. Per germline, CDR1 SGHTA and CDR2 FQGNSA. This CDR3 contains 14 residues. CDR3 sequence: CASSLWWDDGGYTF. As DNA, the CDR3 is TGTGCCAGCAGCTTATGGTGGGATGACGGTGGCTACACCTTC. Together with reference TRBV7-2 and TRBJ1-2, the CDR3 gives the full variable domain: GAGVSQSPSNKVTEKGKDVELRCDPISGHTALYWYRQSLGQGLEFLIYFQGNSAPDKSGLPSDRFSAERTGGSVSTLTIQRTQQEDSAVYLCASSLWWDDGGYTFGSGTRLTVV.

This chain uses TRBV9 with TRBJ1-5; no reliable D call. Trimming pared 4 bases from V and 0 bases from J, leaving 2 bases between. CDR3 length: 12 residues. Germline CDR1 SGDLS, CDR2 YYNGEE. In DNA, the CDR3 is TGTGCCAGCAGCAATAGCAATCAGCCCCAGCATTTT. Protein product: CASSNSNQPQHF.

This chain joins TRBV6-1 and TRBJ2-3, with D possibly matching TRBD2 (5 bases). This CDR3 has 13 amino acids. Per germline, CDR1 MNHNS and CDR2 SASEGT. The V and J ends lost 2 bases and 9 bases respectively, with 12 bases between them. CDR3 sequence (DNA): TGTGCCAGCAGTGAAAATTCGAGGGCGACGCAGTATTTT. It yields the protein CASSENSRATQYF.

The chain links TRBV21-1 to TRBJ2-3; whether TRBD1, the table's D call, matches the DNA was not checked. TRBV21-1 counts as a pseudogene. This CDR3 is built from 16 residues. The CDR3 coding sequence is TGTGCCAGCACTACAGGGGACAGGAGACCCACAGATACGCAGTATTTT. Translation: CASTTGDRRPTDTQYF.

The table lists this clone with a few counts. The J gene is TRBJ2-1, the V gene TRBV27; 12 positions agree with TRBD2. The V segment lost 2 bases and the J segment 4 bases; nucleotides outside the gene matches: 6. The CDR3 totals 17 residues. Germline CDR1 is MNHEY and CDR2 is SMNVEV (reference sequence). The CDR3 nucleotides are TGTGCCAGCAGTTTAGGGGCTAGCGGGGGGGTGTACAATGAGCAGTTCTTC. It encodes CASSLGASGGVYNEQFF.

This clone was seen only once. The gene calls are TRBV7-6 and TRBJ2-2; TRBD1 agrees at 11 bases. Trimming removed 0 bases from V and 6 bases from J; junction bases left unmatched: 3. The CDR3 runs 16 residues. Germline CDR1 SGHVS, CDR2 FNYEAQ. The CDR3 nucleotides are TGTGCCAGCAGCTTAGCGGCGGGACAGGGGGCCGGGGAGCTGTTTTTT. Amino acids: CASSLAAGQGAGELFF.

The gene calls are TRBV7-2 and TRBJ2-5; 16 bases are a match to TRBD2. The V gene's germline CDR1 is SGHTA and CDR2 FQGNSA. This CDR3 is 16 amino acids long. Germline trimming cut 5 bases from V and 2 bases from J; bases unmatched to any gene: 2. Written as DNA, the CDR3 is TGTGCCAGCAGCCCGGGACTAGCGGGGGGGCAAGAGACCCAGTACTTC. It yields the protein CASSPGLAGGQETQYF.

The V and J genes are TRBV30 and TRBJ2-7; 9 nucleotides agree with TRBD2. The CDR3 is 16 amino acids. The ends lost 5 bases at V and 0 bases at J; junction bases unmatched: 11. In germline, CDR1 is GTSNPN, CDR2 SVGIG (reference sequence). The CDR3 nucleotides are TGTGCCTGGGGTGGAGCTAGCGGGGCGAGCTCCTACGAGCAGTACTTC. It is translated as CAWGGASGASSYEQYF.

This clone was counted once. The DNA of the CDR3 is TGTGCCAGCAGCTTGTGGGCCGAAAGAGGATCTAATGAAAAACTGTTTTTT. Protein product: CASSLWAERGSNEKLFF. The chain couples TRBV5-6 to TRBJ1-4; D uncertain. V was shortened by 1 base and J by 3 bases, with 16 bases between the two germline ends. There are 17 residues in the CDR3. CDR1 and CDR2 (germline): SGHDT, YYEEEE.